Below, one TCR beta chain is given with its context. The antigen remains unidentified. Per germline, CDR1 MNHEY and CDR2 SMNVEV (reference sequence). With V trimmed by 7 bases and J by 2 bases, 17 bases remained unmatched. This CDR3 is built from 17 residues. The sample belongs to a study of cytomegalovirus exposure and HLA in healthy donors. Whole-study context: From donors who were HLA-typed, an early data release held 75 million to 85 million unique TCRs.

PCR employed 60 Vbeta and 13 Jbeta primers. Here immunoSEQ multiplex PCR was the method, and the copy in TCRdb shows in-frame clones only, minus some. The data contain under 200,000 clones, roughly 70% of them seen just once; the ten biggest clones take up around 3%. Whole-study findings and limits: More clonal expansion characterized HLA-associated TCR beta chains than equally common others in a later analysis. According to the study, roughly 160 TCR beta chains were cytomegalovirus-associated.

The receptor was derived from a woman between 40 and 50 years old in good health and CMV-seropositive. The rearrangement links TRBV27 to TRBJ2-7; 7 bases map to TRBD2. The source material was PBMCs. DNA for the CDR3: TGTGCCAGCAATACTAGCGTCATTCCCCCTGGGACCTACGAGCAGTACTTC. This gives the protein CASNTSVIPPGTYEQYF.